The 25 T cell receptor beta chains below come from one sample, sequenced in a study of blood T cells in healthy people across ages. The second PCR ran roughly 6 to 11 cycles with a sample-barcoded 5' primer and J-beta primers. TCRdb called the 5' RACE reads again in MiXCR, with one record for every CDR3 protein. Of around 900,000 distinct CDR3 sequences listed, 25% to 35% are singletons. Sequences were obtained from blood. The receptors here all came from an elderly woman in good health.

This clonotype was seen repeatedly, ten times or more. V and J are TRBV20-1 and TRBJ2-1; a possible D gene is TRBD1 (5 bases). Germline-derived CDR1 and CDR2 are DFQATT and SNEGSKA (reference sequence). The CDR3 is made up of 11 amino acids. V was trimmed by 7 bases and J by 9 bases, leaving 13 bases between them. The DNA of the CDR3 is TGCAGTGTCAGCCAGGGAACTGAGCAGTTCTTC. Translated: CSVSQGTEQFF.

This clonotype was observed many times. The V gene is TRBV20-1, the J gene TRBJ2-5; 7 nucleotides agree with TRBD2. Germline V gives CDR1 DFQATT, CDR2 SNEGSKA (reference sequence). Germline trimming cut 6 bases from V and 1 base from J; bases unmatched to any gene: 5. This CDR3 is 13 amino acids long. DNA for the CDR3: TGCAGTGCGGGAGGGCAGCTCCAAGAGACCCAGTACTTC. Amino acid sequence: CSAGGQLQETQYF.

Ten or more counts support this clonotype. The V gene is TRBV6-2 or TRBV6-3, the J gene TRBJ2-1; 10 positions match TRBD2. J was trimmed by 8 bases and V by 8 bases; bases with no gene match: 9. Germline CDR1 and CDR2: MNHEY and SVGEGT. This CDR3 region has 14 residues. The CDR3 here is CASGGTSVSDEQFF. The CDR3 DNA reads TGTGCCAGCGGGGGGACTAGCGTTTCCGATGAGCAGTTCTTC.

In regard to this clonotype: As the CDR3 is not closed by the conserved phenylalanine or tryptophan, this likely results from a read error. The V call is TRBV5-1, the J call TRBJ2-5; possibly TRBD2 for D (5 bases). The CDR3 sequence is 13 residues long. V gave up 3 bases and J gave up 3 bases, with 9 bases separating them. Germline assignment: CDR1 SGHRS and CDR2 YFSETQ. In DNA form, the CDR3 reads TGCGCCAGCAGCTACCTCGGGGAAGAGACCCAGTACAAC. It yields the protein CASSYLGEETQYN.

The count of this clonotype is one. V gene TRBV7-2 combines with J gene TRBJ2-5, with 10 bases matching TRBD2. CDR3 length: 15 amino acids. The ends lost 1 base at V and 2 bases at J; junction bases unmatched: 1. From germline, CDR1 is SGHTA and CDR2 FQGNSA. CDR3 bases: TGTGCCAGCAGCTTAGTACTAGCGGGACAAGAGACCCAGTACTTC. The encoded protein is CASSLVLAGQETQYF.

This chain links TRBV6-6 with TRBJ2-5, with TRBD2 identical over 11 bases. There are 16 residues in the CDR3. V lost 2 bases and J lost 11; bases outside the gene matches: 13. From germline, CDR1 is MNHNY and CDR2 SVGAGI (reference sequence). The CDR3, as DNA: TGTGCCAGCAGTTACAAACTAGCGGGAGCGGGGTGGGAGCAGTACTTC. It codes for CASSYKLAGAGWEQYF.

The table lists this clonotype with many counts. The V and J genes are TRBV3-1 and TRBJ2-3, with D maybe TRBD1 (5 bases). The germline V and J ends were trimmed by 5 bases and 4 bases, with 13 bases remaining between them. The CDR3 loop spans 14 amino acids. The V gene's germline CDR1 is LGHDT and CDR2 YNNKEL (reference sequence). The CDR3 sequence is CASSIRQKPDTQYF. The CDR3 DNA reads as TGTGCCAGCAGCATACGACAGAAACCAGATACGCAGTATTTT.

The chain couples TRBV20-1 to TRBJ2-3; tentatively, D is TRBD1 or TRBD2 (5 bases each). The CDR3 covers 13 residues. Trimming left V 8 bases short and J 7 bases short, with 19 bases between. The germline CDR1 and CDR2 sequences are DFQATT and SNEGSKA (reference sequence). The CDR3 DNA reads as TGCAGTTCACGGGGTGGGGGTCGAAATACGCAGTATTTT. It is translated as CSSRGGGRNTQYF.

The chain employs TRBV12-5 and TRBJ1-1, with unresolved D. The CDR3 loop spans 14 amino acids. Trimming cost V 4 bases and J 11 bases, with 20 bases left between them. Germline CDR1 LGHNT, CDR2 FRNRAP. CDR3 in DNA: TGTGCTAGTGGTTCCCCGGGGAGCGGGCAATGGGCTTTCTTT. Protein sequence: CASGSPGSGQWAFF.

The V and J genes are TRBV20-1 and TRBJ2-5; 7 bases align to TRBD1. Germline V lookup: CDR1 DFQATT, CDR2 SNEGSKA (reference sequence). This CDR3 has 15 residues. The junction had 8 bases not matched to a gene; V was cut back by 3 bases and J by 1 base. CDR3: CSARRRGTAQETQYF. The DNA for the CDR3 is TGCAGTGCTAGGCGCAGGGGGACAGCCCAAGAGACCCAGTACTTC.

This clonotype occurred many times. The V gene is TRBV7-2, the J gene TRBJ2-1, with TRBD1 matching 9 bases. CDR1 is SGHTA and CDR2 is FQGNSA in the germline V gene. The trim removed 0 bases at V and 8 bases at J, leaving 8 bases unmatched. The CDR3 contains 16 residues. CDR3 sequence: CASSLAFTTGGDEQFF. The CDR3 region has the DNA TGTGCCAGCAGCTTAGCGTTTACTACAGGGGGCGATGAGCAGTTCTTC.

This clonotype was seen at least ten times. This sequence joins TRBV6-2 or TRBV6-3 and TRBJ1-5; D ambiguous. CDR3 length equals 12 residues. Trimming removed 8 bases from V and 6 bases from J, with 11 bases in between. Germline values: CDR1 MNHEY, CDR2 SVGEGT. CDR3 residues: CASGLTSQPQHF. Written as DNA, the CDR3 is TGTGCCAGCGGACTAACAAGTCAGCCCCAGCATTTT.

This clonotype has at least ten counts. CDR3 region: CASRTDSHSNQPQHF. CDR3 DNA: TGTGCCAGCAGAACAGACAGCCATAGCAATCAGCCCCAGCATTTT. V usage is TRBV5-5 and J usage is TRBJ1-5; maybe TRBD1 (5 bases). Trimming pared 5 bases from V and 0 bases from J, leaving 12 bases between. The CDR3 has 15 amino acids. Germline CDR1 SGHKS, CDR2 YYEKEE (reference sequence).

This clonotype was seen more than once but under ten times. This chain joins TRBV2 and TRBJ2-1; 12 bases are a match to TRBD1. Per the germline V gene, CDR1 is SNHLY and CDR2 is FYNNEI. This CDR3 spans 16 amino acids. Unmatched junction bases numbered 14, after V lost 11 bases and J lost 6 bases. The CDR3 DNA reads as TGTGCCGCTACTCGCGGGGACAGGGGGCCGCTCAATGAGCAGTTCTTC. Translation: CAATRGDRGPLNEQFF. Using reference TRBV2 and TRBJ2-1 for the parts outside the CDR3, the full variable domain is EPEVTQTPSHQVTQMGQEVILRCVPISNHLYFYWYRQILGQKVEFLVSFYNNEISEKSEIFDDQFSVERPDGSNFTLKIRSTKLEDSAMYFCAATRGDRGPLNEQFFGPGTRLTVL.

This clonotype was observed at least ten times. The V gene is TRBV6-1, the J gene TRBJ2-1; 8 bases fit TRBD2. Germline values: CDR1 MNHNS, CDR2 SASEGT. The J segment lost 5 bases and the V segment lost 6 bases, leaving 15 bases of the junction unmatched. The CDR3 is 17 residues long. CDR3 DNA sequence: TGTGCCAGCAGGCCCAGGATTCTAGCGGGCCGGAACAATGAGCAGTTCTTC. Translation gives CASRPRILAGRNNEQFF.

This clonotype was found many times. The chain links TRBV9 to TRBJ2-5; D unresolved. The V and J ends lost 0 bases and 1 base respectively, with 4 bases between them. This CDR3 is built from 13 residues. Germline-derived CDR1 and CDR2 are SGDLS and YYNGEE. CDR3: CASSVAPQETQYF. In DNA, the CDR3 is TGTGCCAGCAGCGTAGCCCCCCAAGAGACCCAGTACTTC. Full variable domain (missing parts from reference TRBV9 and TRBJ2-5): DSGVTQTPKHLITATGQRVTLRCSPRSGDLSVYWYQQSLDQGLQFLIQYYNGEERAKGNILERFSAQQFPDLHSELNLSSLELGDSALYFCASSVAPQETQYFGPGTRLLVL.

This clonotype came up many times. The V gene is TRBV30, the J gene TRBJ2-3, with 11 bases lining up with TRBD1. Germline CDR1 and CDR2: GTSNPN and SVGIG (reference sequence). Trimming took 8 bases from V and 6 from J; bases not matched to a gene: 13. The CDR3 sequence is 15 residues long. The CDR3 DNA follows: TGTGCCCGACAACCGGGACAGGGGGTTTTGGATACGCAGTATTTT. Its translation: CARQPGQGVLDTQYF.

The CDR3 DNA reads TGTGCCAGCAGTAGGGGACCTGAGCAGTTCTTC. It translates to CASSRGPEQFF. This sequence joins TRBV6-5 and TRBJ2-1; D is possibly TRBD1 or TRBD2 (5 bases each). Germline loops: CDR1 MNHEY, CDR2 SVGAGI. CDR3 length: 11 amino acids. V was shortened by 5 bases and J by 9 bases, with 8 bases between the two germline ends.

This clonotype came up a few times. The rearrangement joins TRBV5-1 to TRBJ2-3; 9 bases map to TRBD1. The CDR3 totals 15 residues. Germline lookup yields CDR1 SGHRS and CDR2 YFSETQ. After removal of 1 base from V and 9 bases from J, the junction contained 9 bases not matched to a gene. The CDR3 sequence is CASSLPGQGIDTQYF. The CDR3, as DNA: TGCGCCAGCAGCTTGCCCGGACAGGGGATTGACACGCAGTATTTT. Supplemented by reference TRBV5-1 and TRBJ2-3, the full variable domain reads KAGVTQTPRYLIKTRGQQVTLSCSPISGHRSVSWYQQTPGQGLQFLFEYFSETQRNKGNFPGRFSGRQFSNSRSEMNVSTLELGDSALYLCASSLPGQGIDTQYFGPGTRLTVL.

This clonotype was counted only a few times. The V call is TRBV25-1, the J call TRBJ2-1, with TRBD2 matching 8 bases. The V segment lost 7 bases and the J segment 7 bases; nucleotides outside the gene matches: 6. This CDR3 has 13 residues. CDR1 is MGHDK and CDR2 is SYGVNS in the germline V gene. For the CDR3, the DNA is TGTGCCAGCACTGCGGGGGGAGGGAATGAGCAGTTCTTC. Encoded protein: CASTAGGGNEQFF.

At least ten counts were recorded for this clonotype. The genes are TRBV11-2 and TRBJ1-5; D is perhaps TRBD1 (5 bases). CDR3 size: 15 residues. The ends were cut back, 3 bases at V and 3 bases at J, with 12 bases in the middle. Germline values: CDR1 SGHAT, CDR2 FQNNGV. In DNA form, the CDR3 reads TGTGCCAGCAGCTTGTTTCCAGGGCTCAATCAGCCCCAGCATTTT. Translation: CASSLFPGLNQPQHF.

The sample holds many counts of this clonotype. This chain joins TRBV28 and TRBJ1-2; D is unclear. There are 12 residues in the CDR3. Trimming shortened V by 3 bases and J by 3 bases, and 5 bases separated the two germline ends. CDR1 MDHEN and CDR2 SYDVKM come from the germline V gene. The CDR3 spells CASSFFDYGYTF. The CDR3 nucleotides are TGTGCCAGCAGTTTCTTTGACTATGGCTACACCTTC.

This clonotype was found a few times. The CDR3 spells CASRILGGGIGQPQHF. CDR3 nucleotide sequence: TGTGCCAGCAGGATACTGGGAGGGGGAATCGGTCAGCCCCAGCATTTT. The chain has TRBV21-1 and TRBJ1-5. TRBV21-1 is recorded as a pseudogene. CDR3 length equals 16 residues.

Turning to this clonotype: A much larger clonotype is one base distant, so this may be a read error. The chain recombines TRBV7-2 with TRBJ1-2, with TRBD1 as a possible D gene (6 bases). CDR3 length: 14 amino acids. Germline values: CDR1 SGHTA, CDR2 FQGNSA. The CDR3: CASGDKTGSYGHTF. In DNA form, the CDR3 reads TGTGCCAGCGGCGATAAAACAGGGAGCTATGGCCACACCTTC.

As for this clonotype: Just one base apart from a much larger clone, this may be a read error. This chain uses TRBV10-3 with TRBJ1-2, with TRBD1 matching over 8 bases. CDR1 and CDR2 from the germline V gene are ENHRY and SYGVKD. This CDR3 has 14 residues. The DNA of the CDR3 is TGTGCCATCACCCGGACAGGGATAAACTATGGCAACACCTTC. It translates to CAITRTGINYGNTF.